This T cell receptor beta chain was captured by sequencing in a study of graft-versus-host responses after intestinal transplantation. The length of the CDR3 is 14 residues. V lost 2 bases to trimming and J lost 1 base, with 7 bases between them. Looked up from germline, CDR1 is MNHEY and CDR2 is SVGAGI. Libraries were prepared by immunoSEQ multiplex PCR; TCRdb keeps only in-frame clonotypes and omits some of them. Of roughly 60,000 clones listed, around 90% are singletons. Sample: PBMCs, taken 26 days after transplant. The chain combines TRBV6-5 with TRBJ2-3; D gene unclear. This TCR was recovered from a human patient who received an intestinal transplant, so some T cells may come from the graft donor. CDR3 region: CASSYRTGTDTQYF. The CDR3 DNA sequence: TGTGCCAGCAGTTACCGCACAGGCACAGATACGCAGTATTTT.